This passage covers 25 T cell receptor beta chains from one sample sequenced in a study of post-analysis software for immune sequencing data. Antigens for these TCRs are unknown. General observations from the study: TRBV5-6, TRBV5-1 and TRBV20-1 were among about 5 TRBV segments more frequent in patients than controls.

Unique molecular identifiers featured in each of the TCR beta cDNA libraries. Using its own MiXCR run on the PCR reads, TCRdb lists one record per CDR3 protein. Of roughly 800,000 distinct CDR3 sequences in the sample, around 50% were seen once. Sequencing was carried out using blood. These receptors were obtained from a girl under 18 with multiple sclerosis.

This chain uses TRBV5-1 with TRBJ2-7; D not certain. Per germline, CDR1 SGHRS and CDR2 YFSETQ. Trimming took off 3 bases at V and 4 bases at J, with 11 bases between the two ends. The length of the CDR3 is 13 residues. CDR3 amino acids: CASSSELGYEQYF. In nucleotides, the CDR3 is TGCGCCAGCAGCTCGGAATTGGGGTACGAGCAGTACTTC.

The V and J genes are TRBV9 and TRBJ2-3; TRBD2 agrees at 12 bases. The CDR3 extends over 13 amino acids. Losses at the gene ends were 5 bases for V and 6 bases for J; bases not matched to a gene: 1. The V gene's germline CDR1 is SGDLS and CDR2 YYNGEE. The CDR3 loop reads CASRTSGSDTQYF. CDR3 nucleotides: TGTGCCAGCAGGACTAGCGGGAGTGATACGCAGTATTTT.

In this sample, this clonotype turned up once. This sequence joins TRBV9 and TRBJ2-1; weak D call: TRBD2 (5 bases). Germline CDR1 reads SGDLS; CDR2 reads YYNGEE. Between the trimmed V and J ends, which lost 8 bases and 4 bases, there was a span of 22 bases. This CDR3 has 16 amino acids. CDR3 region: CASREPKRGGYNEQFF. CDR3 DNA sequence: TGTGCCAGTAGGGAACCCAAGCGCGGAGGATACAATGAGCAGTTCTTC.

V is TRBV5-1 and J is TRBJ2-7; D remains ambiguous. Deletions cut 2 bases from V and 6 bases from J, with 12 bases between. Germline V gene data show CDR1 as SGHRS and CDR2 as YFSETQ. The CDR3 runs to 13 residues. The CDR3 is CASSLTGLSEQYF. Here the CDR3 DNA reads TGCGCCAGCAGCTTAACGGGTTTGAGCGAGCAGTACTTC.

The chain has TRBV20-1 and TRBJ2-5; 7 positions match TRBD2. Judging by the DNA end, TRBJ2-7 fits better; the J call may be wrong. From germline, CDR1 is DFQATT and CDR2 SNEGSKA (reference sequence). This CDR3 has 15 amino acids. CDR3 sequence: CSARRPGLPSYEQYF. Here the CDR3 DNA reads TGCAGTGCTAGACGGCCGGGACTACCTTCCTACGAGCAGTACTTC.

This CDR3 is CASSLLAGAFNEQFF. The CDR3 nucleotides are TGTGCCAGCAGTTTACTAGCGGGGGCCTTTAATGAGCAGTTCTTC. The chain has TRBV27 and TRBJ2-1, with TRBD2 matching 10 bases. Germline CDR1 MNHEY, CDR2 SMNVEV (reference sequence). With 2 bases clipped from V and 7 bases from J, the junction kept 5 bases outside the gene matches. There are 15 residues in the CDR3.

With respect to this clonotype: An end of the junction differs from the germline gene, which may be a read error. The V call is TRBV5-1, the J call TRBJ2-7, with D perhaps assigned TRBD1 or TRBD2 (5 bases each). CDR1 is SGHRS and CDR2 is YFSETQ in the germline V gene. CDR3 size: 16 residues. CDR3 coding DNA: TGCGCTAGCAGCTTGGGGGTACAGCCGAGCTCCTACGAGCAGTACTTC. This sequence encodes CASSLGVQPSSYEQYF.

The CDR3 protein is CASSQNRGSYEQYF. The CDR3 DNA reads as TGTGCCAGCAGCCAGAACAGGGGCTCCTACGAGCAGTACTTC. The chain links TRBV4-2 to TRBJ2-7; 7 nucleotides agree with TRBD1. The germline V gene has CDR1 LGHNA and CDR2 YNFKEQ. The CDR3 covers 14 residues. V was pared by 3 bases and J by 0 bases, with 2 bases of the junction left unmatched.

The chain carries TRBV20-1 and TRBJ2-4; TRBD1 matches 9 bases. The last part of the DNA fits TRBJ2-7 better; the J call may be wrong. CDR1 is DFQATT, CDR2 SNEGSKA, per germline (reference sequence). CDR3 length: 13 residues. CDR3 nucleotide sequence: TGCAGTGCTAGCGACAGGGGGTCTTACGAGCAGTACTTC. Its protein product is CSASDRGSYEQYF.

This clonotype occurred a few times. The V gene is TRBV5-1, the J gene TRBJ2-4; the match to TRBD1 covers 8 bases. The V segment lost 4 bases and the J segment 2 bases; nucleotides outside the gene matches: 11. Per germline, CDR1 SGHRS and CDR2 YFSETQ. CDR3 length: 17 residues. The CDR3 loop is CASSRWAGGASKNIQYF. In DNA form, the CDR3 reads TGCGCCAGCAGCCGGTGGGCAGGGGGCGCTTCCAAAAACATTCAGTACTTC.

The chain couples TRBV19 to TRBJ2-4; TRBD1 matches 12 bases. J was trimmed by 13 bases and V by 3 bases; bases with no gene match: 10. This CDR3 comprises 15 residues. Looked up from germline, CDR1 is LNHDA and CDR2 is SQIVND (reference sequence). The CDR3 DNA reads TGTGCCAGTAGTATGGGGACAGGGGGCACCTACGGGCAGTACTTC. Residues: CASSMGTGGTYGQYF.

This clonotype was seen only once. The rearrangement joins TRBV27 to TRBJ1-5; no reliable D call. The CDR3 consists of 15 residues. The germline V gene encodes CDR1 MNHEY and CDR2 SMNVEV (reference sequence). Trimming took 3 bases from V and 2 from J, leaving 11 bases between them. In DNA form, the CDR3 reads TGTGCCAGCAGTTTGGTTCGAACAGGCAATCAGCCCCAGCATTTT. Amino acid sequence: CASSLVRTGNQPQHF.

This clonotype was observed a few times. The chain is built from TRBV7-6 and TRBJ2-7, with 11 bases identical to TRBD1. The CDR3 is made up of 18 amino acids. Germline assignment: CDR1 SGHVS and CDR2 FNYEAQ. The ends lost 4 bases at V and 4 bases at J; junction bases unmatched: 15. In DNA form, the CDR3 reads TGTGCCAGCAGCTCCCGGGGGACAGGGGGTCGGTTCCCTTACGAGCAGTACTTC. Amino acid sequence: CASSSRGTGGRFPYEQYF.

V usage is TRBV7-9 and J usage is TRBJ2-3; D is perhaps TRBD1 or TRBD2 (5 bases each). V was clipped by 1 base and J by 1 base, with 24 bases between them. Per germline, CDR1 SEHNR and CDR2 FQNEAQ (reference sequence). There are 20 residues in the CDR3. DNA for the CDR3: TGTGCCAGCAGCTTAGGGGGACCCCAGGGACCCCGGTGGGGCACAGATACGCAGTATTTT. This encodes CASSLGGPQGPRWGTDTQYF.

This chain links TRBV24-1 with TRBJ2-7; 12 nucleotides match TRBD2. After removal of 7 bases from V and 4 bases from J, the junction contained 7 bases not matched to a gene. This CDR3 has 15 amino acids. Germline values: CDR1 KGHDR, CDR2 SFDVKD. This chain's CDR3 is CATSDPTSGSYEQYF. DNA for the CDR3: TGTGCCACCAGCGATCCGACTAGCGGGAGTTACGAGCAGTACTTC.

The V gene is TRBV11-3, the J gene TRBJ2-5; the D gene is possibly TRBD2 (7 bases). Judging by the DNA end, TRBJ2-7 fits better; the J call may be wrong. Per germline, CDR1 SGHNT and CDR2 YENEEA. This CDR3 spans 14 amino acids. The CDR3 spells CASSLEGAGAEQYF. CDR3 sequence (DNA): TGTGCCAGCAGCTTGGAAGGGGCGGGGGCCGAGCAGTACTTC.

This clonotype was recorded a few times. The V call is TRBV6-5, the J call TRBJ2-7; D unclear. The V end lost 10 bases, the J end lost 0 bases, and 13 bases lay between the germline ends. This CDR3 region has 13 residues. Germline V CDR1 and CDR2: MNHEY, SVGAGI. The CDR3 bases are TGTGCCATCAGCAAGGCCGTCTCCTACGAGCAGTACTTC. Amino acids: CAISKAVSYEQYF.

This sequence joins TRBV29-1 and TRBJ1-1; D unclear. Trimming removed 4 bases from V and 5 bases from J, with 11 bases in between. Germline CDR1 reads SQVTM; CDR2 reads ANQGSEA. The CDR3 loop spans 12 amino acids. In nucleotides, the CDR3 is TGCAGCGTTGGGGCCCTGGGGACTGAAGCTTTCTTT. The encoded protein is CSVGALGTEAFF.

This clonotype has at least ten counts. V gene TRBV18 combines with J gene TRBJ2-4; D call uncertain. The CDR3 totals 14 residues. Germline values: CDR1 KGHSH, CDR2 LQKENI. Trimming removed 0 bases at V and 1 base at J, with 4 bases between. This CDR3 reads CASSPPGAKNIQYF. The DNA for the CDR3 is TGTGCCAGCTCACCACCTGGGGCCAAAAACATTCAGTACTTC.

This clonotype was seen a few times. This chain connects TRBV29-1 to TRBJ2-1, with D hard to call. This CDR3 is 12 amino acids long. Per germline, CDR1 SQVTM and CDR2 ANQGSEA. Trimming cost V 5 bases and J 6 bases, with 11 bases left between them. The DNA for the CDR3 is TGCAGCGTTCAAGCAGGCAGCAATGAGCAGTTCTTC. Translated: CSVQAGSNEQFF.

The chain is built from TRBV7-6 and TRBJ2-3; D is uncertain. Between the trimmed V and J ends, which lost 6 bases and 2 bases, there was a span of 9 bases. The CDR3 extends over 13 amino acids. The germline V gene has CDR1 SGHVS and CDR2 FNYEAQ. The DNA of the CDR3 is TGTGCCAGCAGTCCCGGCCTCACAGATACGCAGTATTTT. Residues: CASSPGLTDTQYF.

J is TRBJ1-1 and V is TRBV5-5; a weak D match, TRBD1 (5 bases). Looked up from germline, CDR1 is SGHKS and CDR2 is YYEKEE (reference sequence). V was trimmed by 4 bases and J by 5 bases, leaving 15 bases between them. The CDR3 is made up of 14 amino acids. The CDR3 here is CASSLEAGLTEAFF. The CDR3, as DNA: TGTGCCAGCAGCCTGGAGGCAGGGTTAACTGAAGCTTTCTTT. Using reference TRBV5-5 and TRBJ1-1 for the parts outside the CDR3, the full variable domain is DAGVTQSPTHLIKTRGQQVTLRCSPISGHKSVSWYQQVLGQGPQFIFQYYEKEERGRGNFPDRFSARQFPNYSSELNVNALLLGDSALYLCASSLEAGLTEAFFGQGTRLTVV.

V is TRBV20-1 and J is TRBJ2-3, with D possibly TRBD1 on 8 matching bases. This CDR3 is 13 amino acids long. CDR1 is DFQATT, CDR2 SNEGSKA, per germline (reference sequence). Between the trimmed V and J ends, which lost 6 bases and 6 bases, there was a span of 16 bases. CDR3 in amino acids: CSAPDRGGDTQYF. CDR3 coding DNA: TGCAGTGCCCCAGACAGGGGAGGGGATACGCAGTATTTT.

The rearrangement joins TRBV6-2 or TRBV6-3 to TRBJ1-5, with D unclear. Trimming pared 2 bases from V and 5 bases from J, leaving 4 bases between. The CDR3 sequence is 12 residues long. The germline V gene encodes CDR1 MNHEY and CDR2 SVGEGT. This CDR3 reads CASSYRDQPQHF. In DNA, the CDR3 is TGTGCCAGCAGTTACCGGGATCAGCCCCAGCATTTT.

The rearrangement uses TRBV12-3 or TRBV12-4 and TRBJ2-1; TRBD1 matches at 12 bases. The CDR3 totals 15 residues. The V gene end was trimmed by 6 bases and the J gene end by 7 bases; junction bases not matched to a gene: 7. The CDR3 region is CASRFRDRGQNEQFF. The CDR3 DNA reads TGTGCCAGCAGGTTCCGGGACAGGGGGCAGAATGAGCAGTTCTTC.